The rows below give T cell receptor beta chains drawn from one sample of a study of ipilimumab plus nivolumab after autologous stem cell transplantation. Profiled with immunoSEQ multiplex PCR; TCRdb holds only in-frame clones, not every one. The table has 84,000 or so clones, approximately 83% seen once. The sequencing here drew on PBMCs, taken in a trial of ipilimumab plus nivolumab as post-transplant consolidation. These receptors were collected from a male donor with diffuse large B-cell lymphoma. Each CDR3 is given with its conserved first and last residue. The order of the fields is J gene, V gene, D gene, clone size, CDR3 DNA, CDR3 protein. D genes are given only for firm matches. The size of a clone is reported for some rows only, either as once, few or many, or as a class for expanded clones.

TRBJ2-3 | TRBV2 | . | . | TGTGCCAGCAGTGAAAACACAGATACGCAGTATTTT | CASSENTDTQYF
TRBJ1-2 | TRBV4-3 | . | . | TGCGCCAGCAGCCCTATGGAGGGGACTGGCTACACCTTC | CASSPMEGTGYTF
TRBJ2-1 | TRBV7-9 | TRBD1 | . | TGTGCCAGCAGCTTATTGGGACAGGGGGCCGGTGAGCAGTTCTTC | CASSLLGQGAGEQFF
TRBJ2-7 | TRBV2 | . | few | TGTGCCAGCAGTGGAGGCAGTCTGAGCTACGAGCAGTACTTC | CASSGGSLSYEQYF
TRBJ1-5 | TRBV6-1 | . | . | TGTGCCAGCATGAGCGGGGACAACCTAAATCTGCCCCAGCATTTT | CASMSGDNLNLPQHF
TRBJ1-4 | TRBV19 | TRBD1 | . | TGTGCCAGTAGCATAAACAGGGGGCGGGCTGAAAAACTGTTTTTT | CASSINRGRAEKLFF
TRBJ1-5 | TRBV14 | . | . | TGTGCCAGCAGCCAAAATAGCAATCAGCCCCAGCATTTT | CASSQNSNQPQHF
TRBJ1-2 | TRBV10-3 | . | . | TGTGCCATCAGTGATAACCCGGCCCCGAGCTACACCTTC | CAISDNPAPSYTF
TRBJ2-7 | TRBV4-3 | . | . | TGCGCCAGCAGCCAAGAAGTCAGTTCGTACGAGCAGTACTTC | CASSQEVSSYEQYF
TRBJ2-7 | TRBV10-1 | TRBD1 | . | TGCGCCACCACAGGGGAAATCTCCTACGAGCAGTACTTC | CATTGEISYEQYF
TRBJ2-7 | TRBV6-5 | TRBD2 | . | TGTGCCAGCAGTCAAACTAGCGGGGGCCAATACGAGCAGTACTTC | CASSQTSGGQYEQYF